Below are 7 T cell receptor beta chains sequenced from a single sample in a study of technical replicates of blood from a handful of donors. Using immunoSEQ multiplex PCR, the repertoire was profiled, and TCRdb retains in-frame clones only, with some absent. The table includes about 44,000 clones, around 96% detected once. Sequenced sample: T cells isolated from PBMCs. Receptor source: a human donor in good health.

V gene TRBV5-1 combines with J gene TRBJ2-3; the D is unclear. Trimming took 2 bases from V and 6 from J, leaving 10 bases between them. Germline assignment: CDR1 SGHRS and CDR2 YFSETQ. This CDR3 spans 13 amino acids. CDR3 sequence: CASSLQPGDTQYF. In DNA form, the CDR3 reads TGCGCCAGCAGCTTACAGCCTGGGGATACGCAGTATTTT.

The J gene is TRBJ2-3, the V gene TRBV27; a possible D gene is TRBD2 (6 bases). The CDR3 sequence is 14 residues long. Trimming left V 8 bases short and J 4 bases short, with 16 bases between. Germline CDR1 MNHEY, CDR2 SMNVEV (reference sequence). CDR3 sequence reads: CASSRLGSADTQYF. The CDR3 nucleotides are TGTGCCAGCTCCCGACTCGGGAGTGCAGATACGCAGTATTTT.

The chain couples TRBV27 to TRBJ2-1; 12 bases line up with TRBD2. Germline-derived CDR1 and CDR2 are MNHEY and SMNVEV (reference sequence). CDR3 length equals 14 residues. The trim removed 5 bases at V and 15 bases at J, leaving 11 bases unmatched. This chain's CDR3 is CASSPPGLAGAGFF. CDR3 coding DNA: TGTGCCAGCAGTCCGCCGGGACTAGCGGGCGCAGGGTTCTTC.

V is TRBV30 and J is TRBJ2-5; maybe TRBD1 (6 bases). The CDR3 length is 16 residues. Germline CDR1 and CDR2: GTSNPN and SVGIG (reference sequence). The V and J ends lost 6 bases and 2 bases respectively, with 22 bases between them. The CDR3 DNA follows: TGTGCCTGTTACCCAGGGGCAGGGAGAGGTCAAGAGACCCAGTACTTC. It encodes CACYPGAGRGQETQYF.

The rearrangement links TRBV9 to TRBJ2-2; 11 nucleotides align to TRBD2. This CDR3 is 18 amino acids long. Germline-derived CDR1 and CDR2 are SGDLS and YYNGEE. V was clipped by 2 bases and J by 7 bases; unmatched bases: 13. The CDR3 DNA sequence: TGTGCCAGCAGCGTCGGCCTTACTAGCGGGAGATGGTACGGGGAGCTGTTTTTT. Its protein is CASSVGLTSGRWYGELFF.

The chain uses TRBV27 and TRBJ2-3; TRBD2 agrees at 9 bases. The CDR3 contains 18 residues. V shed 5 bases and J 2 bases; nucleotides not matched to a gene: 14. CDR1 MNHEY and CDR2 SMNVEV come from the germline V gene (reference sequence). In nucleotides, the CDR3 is TGTGCCAGCAGTCGCCCCTATGCTAGCGGGACTCTCACAGATACGCAGTATTTT. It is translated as CASSRPYASGTLTDTQYF.

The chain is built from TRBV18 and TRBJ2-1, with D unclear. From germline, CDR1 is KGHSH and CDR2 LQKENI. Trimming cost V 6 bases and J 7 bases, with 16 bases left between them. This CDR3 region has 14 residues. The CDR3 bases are TGTGCCAGCTCGACCATCCCCTCAGGAAATGAGCAGTTCTTC. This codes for CASSTIPSGNEQFF.